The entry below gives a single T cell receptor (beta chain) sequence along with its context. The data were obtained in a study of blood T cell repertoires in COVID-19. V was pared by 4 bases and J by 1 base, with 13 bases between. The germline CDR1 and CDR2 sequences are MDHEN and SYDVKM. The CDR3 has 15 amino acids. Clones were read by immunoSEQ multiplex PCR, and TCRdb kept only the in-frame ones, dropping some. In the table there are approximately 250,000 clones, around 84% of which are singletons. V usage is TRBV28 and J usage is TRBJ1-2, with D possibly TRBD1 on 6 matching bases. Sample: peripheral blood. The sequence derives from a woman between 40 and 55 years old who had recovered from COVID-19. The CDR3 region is CASSYPGRGNYGYTF. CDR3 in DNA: TGTGCCAGCAGTTACCCTGGCAGGGGTAACTATGGCTACACCTTC.